This T cell receptor beta chain was sequenced during a study of blood T cell repertoires in COVID-19. Original analysis: Reference gene primer amplification gave estimated nucleated cell counts. Profiled with immunoSEQ multiplex PCR; TCRdb holds only in-frame clones, not every one. V and J calls and clone size are as listed in that table; D and trimming were resolved from the DNA. The sample contains about 34,000 clones, roughly 91% of which appear only once. The CDR3 is 13 amino acids. CDR1 and CDR2 (germline): MNHEY, SVGAGI. With respect to this clone: A junction end diverges from the germline sequence, so it may reflect a read error.

Sequences were obtained from peripheral blood. This chain joins TRBV6-5 and TRBJ1-1; 7 nucleotides align to TRBD1. The TCR comes from an elderly man with acute or convalescent COVID-19. The CDR3 bases are TGTGCCAGCAGTTTCGGGACAGTCGAGAGGGGGGTCTTT. It specifies CASSFGTVERGVF.